The 9 T cell receptor beta chains below all came from one sample that was sequenced in a study of Ad26.COV2.S vaccination and SARS-CoV-2 variants. Sequencing was performed with immunoSEQ multiplex PCR; in TCRdb, only in-frame clones are kept and a portion is missing. The profile shows some 410,000 clones, around 93% of them singletons. Treatment specified: 15 to 20 received Ad26.COV2.S at low or high dose, single or two shots; several received placebo; per-sample allocation not given. Day 63 after the first vaccine or placebo injection was the time point for sampling. Here the sequenced sample was peripheral blood, taken in a trial of Ad26.COV2.S vaccine versus placebo. All receptors come from a person between 18 and 59 years old who received the Ad26.COV2.S COVID-19 vaccine or a placebo.

This clone has a single count. This sequence joins TRBV7-9 and TRBJ2-1; 9 bases match TRBD2. Germline trimming cut 2 bases from V and 4 bases from J; bases unmatched to any gene: 6. Germline V gene lookup returns CDR1 SEHNR and CDR2 FQNEAQ (reference sequence). The CDR3 length is 16 residues. As DNA, the CDR3 is TGTGCCAGCAGCTTAATGGCGGGGGGGCCGTACAATGAGCAGTTCTTC. Its translation: CASSLMAGGPYNEQFF.

This rearrangement joins TRBV11-2 to TRBJ1-5; D ambiguous. Germline CDR1 reads SGHAT; CDR2 reads FQNNGV. The CDR3 runs to 16 residues. V dropped 4 bases and J dropped 1 base, with 14 bases sitting between them. The CDR3 DNA sequence: TGTGCCAGCAGCTCCCCCCCTGGACGGAGCAATCAGCCCCAGCATTTT. The encoded protein is CASSSPPGRSNQPQHF.

The chain carries TRBV7-7 and TRBJ2-1; D not resolved. The CDR3 runs 13 residues. Germline CDR1 and CDR2: SSHAT and FNYEAQ (reference sequence). Trimming removed 4 bases at V and 1 base at J, with 5 bases between. This chain's CDR3 is CASSSESYNEQFF. CDR3 nucleotides: TGTGCCAGCAGCTCCGAATCCTACAATGAGCAGTTCTTC.

J is TRBJ2-7 and V is TRBV6-1, with TRBD1 matching 10 bases. V lost 0 bases, J lost 0 bases, and 2 bases stayed unmatched. The CDR3 has 16 residues. CDR1 MNHNS and CDR2 SASEGT come from the germline V gene. Here the CDR3 DNA reads TGTGCCAGCAGTGAAGCTTGGACAGGGGGCTCCTACGAGCAGTACTTC. Its translation is CASSEAWTGGSYEQYF.

V usage is TRBV3-1 (or the pseudogene TRBV3-2) and J usage is TRBJ2-7, with 9 bases identical to TRBD1. The germline CDR1 and CDR2 sequences are LGHDT and YNNKEL (reference sequence). V gave up 2 bases and J gave up 4 bases; unmatched junction bases: 9. The CDR3 covers 16 residues. DNA of the CDR3: TGTGCCAGCAGCCAAAAGGGACAGGGCCATTCTTACGAGCAGTACTTC. The encoded protein is CASSQKGQGHSYEQYF.

The V and J genes are TRBV21-1 and TRBJ2-2; TRBD1 is the table's D call and was not checked against the DNA. TRBV21-1 is marked as a pseudogene. This CDR3 has 16 amino acids. The CDR3 sequence is CASSKLTTGGSGELFF. CDR3 sequence (DNA): TGTGCCAGCAGCAAACTTACGACAGGGGGCTCCGGGGAGCTGTTTTTT.

In its sample, this clone was seen once. This rearrangement joins TRBV5-4 to TRBJ1-2; unclear D gene. Per germline, CDR1 SGHNT and CDR2 YYREEE (reference sequence). The V end was cut by 4 bases, the J end by 5 bases, with 15 bases between. The CDR3 covers 14 residues. The CDR3 spells CASSTKTDHYGYTF. In DNA, the CDR3 is TGTGCCAGCAGCACAAAGACGGACCATTATGGCTACACCTTC.

V gene TRBV11-3 combines with J gene TRBJ2-3; 7 nucleotides match TRBD2. Per germline, CDR1 SGHNT and CDR2 YENEEA. The V and J ends lost 6 bases and 2 bases, in that order; junction bases with no gene match: 11. This CDR3 contains 16 residues. The CDR3, as DNA: TGTGCCAGCAGTCCGGCACGGGCGGGGGACACAGATACGCAGTATTTT. Protein: CASSPARAGDTDTQYF.

V and J are TRBV14 and TRBJ1-2; D uncertain. The V end was cut by 3 bases, the J end by 0 bases, with 8 bases between. The germline gives CDR1 SGHDN, CDR2 FVKESK. CDR3 length: 14 amino acids. The CDR3 DNA is TGTGCCAGCAGCCAGTACCGGGCTAACTATGGCTACACCTTC. Translating it yields CASSQYRANYGYTF.